This TCR beta chain was documented in a study of CD8+ T cells in alopecia areata. Study observations and caveats: Normal skin contains resident alphabeta T cells, and these are also sequenced in scalp samples.

RNA was isolated and reverse transcribed to cDNA, the sequencing template. The table came from immunoSEQ multiplex PCR; TCRdb's copy has only in-frame clones and leaves some out. The data show about 82,000 clones, roughly 51% seen once. Remarks on this clone: Its antigen is unknown.

This CDR3 contains 13 residues. Germline CDR1 is MGHRA and CDR2 is YSYEKL. With 1 base removed from V and 6 bases from J, the gap between germline ends came to 9 bases. The sample taken for sequencing was NKG2D-high CD8+ T cells sorted from blood. The rearrangement joins TRBV4-1 to TRBJ1-1; D unresolved. This TCR came from a human donor with alopecia areata. This chain's CDR3 is CASSQGLEAEAFF. CDR3 nucleotide sequence: TGCGCCAGCAGCCAAGGGTTGGAGGCTGAAGCTTTCTTT.